These T cell receptor beta chains were read from a single sample in a study of neurological immune-mediated disorders. TCRdb fed the 5' RACE reads into MiXCR, producing one record per CDR3 protein. This table has approximately 37,000 distinct CDR3 sequences, around 2.9% appearing once. Sequencing used PBMCs. These TCRs come from a woman in her sixties or seventies with multiple sclerosis. Both conserved end residues are part of each CDR3. The D gene is left open where the match is weak. Size is omitted from some rows. Given values are once, few, many or a class for expanded clones.

v_call: TRBV29-1; d_call: -; j_call: TRBJ1-5; clone_size: many; cdr3_nt: TGCAGCGTCAGTGGAGGGGACGTCGAAAATCAGCCCCAGCATTTT; cdr3_aa: CSVSGGDVENQPQHF
v_call: TRBV20-1; d_call: -; j_call: TRBJ2-3; clone_size: many; cdr3_nt: TGCAGTGCTAGAGATATACAGGGTTTGGATACGCAGTATTTT; cdr3_aa: CSARDIQGLDTQYF
v_call: TRBV5-1; d_call: -; j_call: TRBJ1-4; clone_size: many; cdr3_nt: TGCGCCAGCAGCTTGGCCGGGGGCGGAAGAGAAAAACTGTTTTTT; cdr3_aa: CASSLAGGGREKLFF
v_call: TRBV5-1; d_call: TRBD1; j_call: TRBJ2-1; clone_size: many; cdr3_nt: TGCGCCAGCACCCTTTCAATCATAGGACAGGGGGCAGGGGACAATGAGCAGTTCTTC; cdr3_aa: CASTLSIIGQGAGDNEQFF
v_call: TRBV20-1; d_call: -; j_call: TRBJ1-1; clone_size: many; cdr3_nt: TGCAGTGCTAGTAACCGCCAACGAAACACTGAAGCTTTCTTT; cdr3_aa: CSASNRQRNTEAFF
v_call: TRBV5-1; d_call: -; j_call: TRBJ2-5; clone_size: many; cdr3_nt: TGCGCCAGCAGATCTGGAGGGGGCGGAGGTGAGACCCAGTACTTC; cdr3_aa: CASRSGGGGGETQYF
v_call: TRBV5-1; d_call: -; j_call: TRBJ1-2; clone_size: many; cdr3_nt: TGCGCCAGCAGCTACGGGACATCGGGAGCTGGCTACACCTTC; cdr3_aa: CASSYGTSGAGYTF
v_call: TRBV5-1; d_call: TRBD1; j_call: TRBJ2-3; clone_size: many; cdr3_nt: TGCGCCAGCATCAAGACCGGGACAGGGACCCCAGATACGCAGTATTTT; cdr3_aa: CASIKTGTGTPDTQYF
v_call: TRBV6-5; d_call: TRBD1; j_call: TRBJ1-3; clone_size: many; cdr3_nt: TGTGCCAGCAGACCCCGACAGGGATTTCAAAACACCATATATTTT; cdr3_aa: CASRPRQGFQNTIYF
v_call: TRBV7-6; d_call: -; j_call: TRBJ2-1; clone_size: many; cdr3_nt: TGTGCCAGCAGCCAAGGACAGGGAGGGTATGAGCAGTTCTTC; cdr3_aa: CASSQGQGGYEQFF
v_call: TRBV20-1; d_call: TRBD2; j_call: TRBJ2-3; clone_size: many; cdr3_nt: TGCAGTGCTCAGAGCGGGACTAGCGGGAACACAGATACGCAGTATTTT; cdr3_aa: CSAQSGTSGNTDTQYF
v_call: TRBV7-6; d_call: -; j_call: TRBJ1-2; clone_size: -; cdr3_nt: TGTGCCAGCAGCCGGGGACGGAATCACTATGGCTACACCTTC; cdr3_aa: CASSRGRNHYGYTF